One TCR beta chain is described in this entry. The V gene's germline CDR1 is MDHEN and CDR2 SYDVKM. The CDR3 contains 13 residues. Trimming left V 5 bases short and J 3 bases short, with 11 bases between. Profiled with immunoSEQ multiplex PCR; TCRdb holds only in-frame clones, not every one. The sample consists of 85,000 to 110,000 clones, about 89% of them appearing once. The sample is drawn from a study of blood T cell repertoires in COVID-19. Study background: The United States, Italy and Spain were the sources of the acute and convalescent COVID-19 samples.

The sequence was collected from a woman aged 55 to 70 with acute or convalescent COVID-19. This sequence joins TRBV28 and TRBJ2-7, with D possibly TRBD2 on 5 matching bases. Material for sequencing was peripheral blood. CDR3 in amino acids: CASSTLGLYEQYF. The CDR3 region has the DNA TGTGCCAGCAGTACCCTTGGACTCTACGAGCAGTACTTC.